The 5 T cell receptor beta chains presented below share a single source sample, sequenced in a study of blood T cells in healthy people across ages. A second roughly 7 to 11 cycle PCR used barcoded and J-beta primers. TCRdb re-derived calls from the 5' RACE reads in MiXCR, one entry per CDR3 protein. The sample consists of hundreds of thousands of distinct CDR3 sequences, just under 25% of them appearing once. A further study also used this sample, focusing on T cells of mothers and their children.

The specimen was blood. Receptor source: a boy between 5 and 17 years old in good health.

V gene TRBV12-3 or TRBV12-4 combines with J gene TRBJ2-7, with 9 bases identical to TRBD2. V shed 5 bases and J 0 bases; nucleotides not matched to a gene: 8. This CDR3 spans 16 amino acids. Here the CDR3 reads CASSPRTSARSYEQYF. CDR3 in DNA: TGTGCCAGCAGTCCTAGGACTAGCGCCCGCTCCTACGAGCAGTACTTC.

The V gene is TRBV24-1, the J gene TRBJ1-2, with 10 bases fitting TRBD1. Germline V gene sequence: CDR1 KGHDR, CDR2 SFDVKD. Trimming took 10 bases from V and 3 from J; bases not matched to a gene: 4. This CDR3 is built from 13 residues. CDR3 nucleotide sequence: TGTGCCACTTCCGGGACAGGGGACTATGGCTACACCTTC. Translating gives CATSGTGDYGYTF.

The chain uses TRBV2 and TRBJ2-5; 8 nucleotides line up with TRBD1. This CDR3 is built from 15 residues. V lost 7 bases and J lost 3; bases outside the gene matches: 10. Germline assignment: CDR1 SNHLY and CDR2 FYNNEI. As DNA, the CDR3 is TGTGCCAGCACACTAGGACAGGGACTGGAAGAGACCCAGTACTTC. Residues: CASTLGQGLEETQYF.

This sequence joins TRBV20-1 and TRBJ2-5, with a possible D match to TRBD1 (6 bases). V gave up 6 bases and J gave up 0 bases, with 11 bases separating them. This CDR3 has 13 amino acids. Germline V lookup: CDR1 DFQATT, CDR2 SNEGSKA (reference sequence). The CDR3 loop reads CSAFGDNQETQYF. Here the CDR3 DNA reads TGCAGTGCGTTCGGGGACAACCAAGAGACCCAGTACTTC.

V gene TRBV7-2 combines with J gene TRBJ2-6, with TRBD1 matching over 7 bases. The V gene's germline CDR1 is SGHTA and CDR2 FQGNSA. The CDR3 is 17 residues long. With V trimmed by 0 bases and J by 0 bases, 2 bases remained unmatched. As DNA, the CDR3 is TGTGCCAGCAGCTTAGCAGGGGGCTACTCTGGGGCCAACGTCCTGACTTTC. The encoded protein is CASSLAGGYSGANVLTF.